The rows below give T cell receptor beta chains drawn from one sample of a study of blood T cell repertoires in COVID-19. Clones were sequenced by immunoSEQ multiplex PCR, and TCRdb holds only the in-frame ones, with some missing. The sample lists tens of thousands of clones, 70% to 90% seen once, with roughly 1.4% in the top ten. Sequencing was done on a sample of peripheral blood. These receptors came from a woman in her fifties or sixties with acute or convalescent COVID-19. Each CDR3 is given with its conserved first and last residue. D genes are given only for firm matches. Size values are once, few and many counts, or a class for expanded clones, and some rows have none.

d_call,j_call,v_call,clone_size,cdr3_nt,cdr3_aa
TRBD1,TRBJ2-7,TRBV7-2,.,TGTGCCAGCAGCCCCCGATCGGGACAGGCATACGAGCAGTACTTC,CASSPRSGQAYEQYF
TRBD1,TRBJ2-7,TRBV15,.,TGTGCCACCAGCAGTGTCAGGGGGTCCTACGAGCAGTACTTC,CATSSVRGSYEQYF
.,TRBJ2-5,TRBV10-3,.,TGTGCCATCAGTGAAAGAGGAGAGACCCAGTACTTC,CAISERGETQYF
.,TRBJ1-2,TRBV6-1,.,TGTGCCAGCAGTGGGGGCGCCGGCTACACCTTC,CASSGGAGYTF
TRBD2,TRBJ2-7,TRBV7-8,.,TGTGCCAGCAGGCCGGGACTAGCGGGCGAGCAGTACTTC,CASRPGLAGEQYF
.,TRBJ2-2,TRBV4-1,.,TGCGCCAGCAGCCCACAACGGTCGGGCACCGGGGAGCTGTTTTTT,CASSPQRSGTGELFF
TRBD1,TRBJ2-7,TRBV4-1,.,TGCGCCAGCAGCCAAGTGGTGGGGACAGGGTACCACGAGCAGTACTTC,CASSQVVGTGYHEQYF
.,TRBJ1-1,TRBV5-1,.,TGCGCCAGCCTCGAGGCACCGAACACTGAAGCTTTCTTT,CASLEAPNTEAFF
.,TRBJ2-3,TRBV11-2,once,TGTGCCAGCAGCTTAGGACTGAGCACAGATACGCAGTATTTT,CASSLGLSTDTQYF
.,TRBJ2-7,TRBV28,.,TGTGCCAGCAGTCCCCTAACGTCCGAGCAGTACTTC,CASSPLTSEQYF
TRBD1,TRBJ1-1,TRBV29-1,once,TGCAGCGTGGGACAGGGTCGTTACACTGAAGCTTTCTTT,CSVGQGRYTEAFF
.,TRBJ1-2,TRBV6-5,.,TGTGCCAGCGACAGACGGAGCGATGGCTACACCTTC,CASDRRSDGYTF
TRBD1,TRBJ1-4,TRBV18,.,TGTGCCAGCTCACCACGGGACAGCGGCAATGAAAAACTGTTTTTT,CASSPRDSGNEKLFF
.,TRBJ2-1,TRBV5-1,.,TGCGCCAGCAGCTTGGCCCTGAGGGCAGGTTTGGATGAGCAGTTCTTC,CASSLALRAGLDEQFF
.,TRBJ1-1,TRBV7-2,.,TGTGCCAGCAGCCCAAAGAGGAACACTGAAGCTTTCTTT,CASSPKRNTEAFF
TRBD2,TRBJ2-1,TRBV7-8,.,TGTGCCAGCAGCTCCGGGACTAGCGGGAGAATTGAGCAGTTCTTC,CASSSGTSGRIEQFF
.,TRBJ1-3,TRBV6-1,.,TGTGCCAGCAGTGAAGCCTTAGGCAAAGGGGGATCCACCATATATTTT,CASSEALGKGGSTIYF
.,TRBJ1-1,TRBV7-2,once,TGTGCCAGCAGCCCTCGAGGAACTCTCATGAACACTGAAGCTTTCTTT,CASSPRGTLMNTEAFF
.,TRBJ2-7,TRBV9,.,TGTGCCAGCAGCGGAGGTGATGGACTAAGCTACGAGCAGTACTTC,CASSGGDGLSYEQYF
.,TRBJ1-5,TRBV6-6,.,TGTGCCAGCACCAGCTTTTACGCGGGCAATCAGCCCCAGCATTTT,CASTSFYAGNQPQHF
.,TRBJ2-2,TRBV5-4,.,TGTGCCAGCAGCCCAGGTCCGAACACCGGGGAGCTGTTTTTT,CASSPGPNTGELFF
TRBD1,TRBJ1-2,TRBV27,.,TGTGCCAGCAGTCCCGGGACAGGCTATGGCTACACCTTC,CASSPGTGYGYTF
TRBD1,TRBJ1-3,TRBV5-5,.,TGTGCCAGCAGCTTAGGAGCGACAGGGCTTTCTGGAAACACCATATATTTT,CASSLGATGLSGNTIYF
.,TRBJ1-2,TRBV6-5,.,TGTGCCAGCAGTTATCGGGGGAGAGGCTACACCTTC,CASSYRGRGYTF
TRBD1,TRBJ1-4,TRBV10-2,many,TGCGCCAGCAGTGATTCGAGGGGGCTCGGGGATGATGAAAAACTGTTTTTT,CASSDSRGLGDDEKLFF
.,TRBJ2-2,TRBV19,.,TGTGCCAGTAGTTTGGCAGTGAACACCGGGGAGCTGTTTTTT,CASSLAVNTGELFF
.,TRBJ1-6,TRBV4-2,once,TGTGCCAGCAGCCAGGAACCGGCGGGAAAAAGTTCACCCCTCCACTTT,CASSQEPAGKSSPLHF
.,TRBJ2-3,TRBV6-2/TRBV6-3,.,TGTGCCAGCAGTTACCGCCGGGACTTATCCACAGATACGCAGTATTTT,CASSYRRDLSTDTQYF
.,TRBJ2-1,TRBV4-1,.,TGCGCCAGCAGCCAAGACCCGGACTGGCGCCCTAGGAGCTCCTACAATGAGCAGTTCTTC,CASSQDPDWRPRSSYNEQFF
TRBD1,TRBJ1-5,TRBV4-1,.,TGCGCCAGCAGCCAAGTACAGGGGGTTTATAGCAATCAGCCCCAGCATTTT,CASSQVQGVYSNQPQHF
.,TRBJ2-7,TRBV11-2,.,TGTGCCAGCAGCCCAGCTGGGGCGTCCCCCTACGAGCAGTACTTC,CASSPAGASPYEQYF
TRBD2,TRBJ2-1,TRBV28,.,TGTGCCAGCAGTCCACCTTACCTGACTAGCGGGGGTGCAAATGAGCAGTTCTTC,CASSPPYLTSGGANEQFF
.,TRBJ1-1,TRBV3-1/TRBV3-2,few,TGTGCCAGCAGCCAAGAGTTGGGGGGAGCCTACACTGAAGCTTTCTTT,CASSQELGGAYTEAFF
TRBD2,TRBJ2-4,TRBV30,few,TGTGCCTGGAGTGGAGGACTAGCGGGACTAGCCAAAAACATTCAGTACTTC,CAWSGGLAGLAKNIQYF
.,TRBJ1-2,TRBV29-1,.,TGCAGCGTTTTGCAGGGCGGCTACACCTTC,CSVLQGGYTF
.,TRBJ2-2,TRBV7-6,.,TGTGCCAGCAGCTTAGTAACTACCAACACCGGGGAGCTGTTTTTT,CASSLVTTNTGELFF
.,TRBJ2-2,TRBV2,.,TGTGCCAGCAGTGAAGTGGGGGGAGTAAAAACCGGGGAGCTGTTTTTT,CASSEVGGVKTGELFF
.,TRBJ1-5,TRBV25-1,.,TGTGCCAGCAGTGAATATGGGGCGAATCAGCCCCAGCATTTT,CASSEYGANQPQHF
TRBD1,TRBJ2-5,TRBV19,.,TGTGCCAGTAGTATAAGAGGGGGACAGGGAGGAGAGACCCAGTACTTC,CASSIRGGQGGETQYF
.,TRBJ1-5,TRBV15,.,TGTGCCACCAGCAGAGCGGTCGTGCGGAGTTCCCTTAATCAGCCCCAGCATTTT,CATSRAVVRSSLNQPQHF
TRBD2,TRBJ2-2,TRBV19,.,TGTGCCAGTACCGCTTGGGGGGGCACCGGGGAGCTGTTTTTT,CASTAWGGTGELFF
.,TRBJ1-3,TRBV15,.,TGTGCCACCAGGCTCGACGGAGGGGCGTCTGGAAACACCATATATTTT,CATRLDGGASGNTIYF
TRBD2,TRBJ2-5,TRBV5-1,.,TGCGCCAGCAGCGCCGGACTAGCGGGGGGAGAGACCCAGTACTTC,CASSAGLAGGETQYF
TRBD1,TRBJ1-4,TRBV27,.,TGTGCCAGCAGCCCCCTGGACAGGGGGTCAACTAATGAAAAACTGTTTTTT,CASSPLDRGSTNEKLFF
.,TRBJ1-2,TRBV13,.,TGTGCCAGCAGCCAGCCAGGGTTCTATGGCTACACCTTC,CASSQPGFYGYTF
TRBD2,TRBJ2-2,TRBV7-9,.,TGTGCCAGCAGCGGCGGGACTAGCGAATCCGGGGAGCTGTTTTTT,CASSGGTSESGELFF
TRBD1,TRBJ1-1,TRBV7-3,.,TGTGCCAGCAGGACAGGGGGTGTCGCTGAAGCTTTCTTT,CASRTGGVAEAFF